Below are 19 T cell receptor beta chains sequenced from a single sample in a study of vaccination and CD4 T cells after COVID-19. The Oncomine TCR Beta short-read assay sequenced DNA from cultured CD4+ T cells. MiXCR, run by TCRdb on the PCR reads, gives a single entry per CDR3 protein. Of some 18,000 distinct CDR3 sequences detected, approximately 48% appear once; the ten largest clones hold nearly 2.5%. The treatment denotes: approximately nine-day PBMC culture with coronavirus spike peptide pools or control peptides (ViraFEST assay). Their antigens are not known. The source material was CD4+ T cells from blood, cultured in vitro, sampled after SARS-CoV-2 vaccination. The receptors were sampled from a human donor who had recovered from COVID-19.

The J gene is TRBJ1-2, the V gene TRBV6-2 or TRBV6-3, with 9 bases lining up with TRBD1. The V gene's germline CDR1 is MNHEY and CDR2 SVGEGT. The V gene end was trimmed by 4 bases and the J gene end by 2 bases; junction bases not matched to a gene: 8. CDR3 size: 16 residues. The DNA for the CDR3 is TGTGCCAGCAGTTCCGGACAGGGGAGGAGAAACTATGGCTACACCTTC. Its protein product is CASSSGQGRRNYGYTF.

The chain carries TRBV20-1 and TRBJ2-3; D is undetermined. V shed 5 bases and J shed 3 bases, with 15 bases lying between them. There are 14 residues in the CDR3. Germline V gene data show CDR1 as DFQATT and CDR2 as SNEGSKA (reference sequence). The CDR3 region has the DNA TGCAGTGCTCCACTGGCTCTTCTAACAGATACGCAGTATTTT. Encoded protein: CSAPLALLTDTQYF.

The chain is built from TRBV27 and TRBJ1-1; D not certain. V lost 3 bases and J 1 base, leaving 12 bases between the germline ends. Germline assignment: CDR1 MNHEY and CDR2 SMNVEV (reference sequence). The CDR3 has 15 amino acids. The CDR3 region is CASSFAPRPNTEAFF. Here the CDR3 DNA reads TGTGCCAGCAGTTTTGCACCCCGCCCGAACACTGAAGCTTTCTTT.

The chain combines TRBV30 with TRBJ1-2, with D perhaps matching TRBD1 (5 bases). Looked up from germline, CDR1 is GTSNPN and CDR2 is SVGIG (reference sequence). This CDR3 comprises 14 residues. V lost 3 bases and J 4 bases, leaving 15 bases between the germline ends. The CDR3 sequence: CAWSPPGGIYGYTF. CDR3 DNA: TGTGCCTGGAGCCCCCCCGGGGGAATCTATGGCTACACCTTC.

This chain uses TRBV4-1 with TRBJ1-2; tentatively, D is TRBD1 (5 bases). Looked up from germline, CDR1 is MGHRA and CDR2 is YSYEKL. CDR3 length equals 14 residues. The V and J ends lost 5 bases and 4 bases respectively, with 14 bases between them. CDR3 region: CASSALGGSYGYTF. The CDR3, as DNA: TGCGCCAGCAGCGCTTTGGGGGGTAGCTATGGCTACACCTTC.

V gene TRBV7-2 combines with J gene TRBJ2-5; D unresolved. The CDR3 has 15 residues. V lost 1 base and J 2 bases, leaving 11 bases between the germline ends. Germline CDR1 reads SGHTA; CDR2 reads FQGNSA. The CDR3 sequence: CASSLGPGGQETQYF. The CDR3 DNA reads TGTGCCAGCAGCTTAGGGCCTGGTGGGCAAGAGACCCAGTACTTC.

The V call is TRBV20-1, the J call TRBJ1-6, with 10 nucleotides matching TRBD1. The CDR3 loop spans 16 amino acids. The germline CDR1 and CDR2 sequences are DFQATT and SNEGSKA (reference sequence). The CDR3 bases are TGCGGCGTCGGATGGGACAGGGGAACCTATAATTCACCCCTCCACTTT. It translates to CGVGWDRGTYNSPLHF.

V gene TRBV6-1 combines with J gene TRBJ1-5; D ambiguous. This CDR3 is 16 amino acids long. V lost 2 bases, J lost 3 bases, and 14 bases lay in between. Germline CDR1 reads MNHNS; CDR2 reads SASEGT. CDR3 residues: CASSEIRRGNNQPQHF. CDR3 sequence (DNA): TGTGCCAGCAGTGAAATCCGTCGAGGAAACAATCAGCCCCAGCATTTT.

This clonotype was found a few times. The chain employs TRBV20-1 and TRBJ2-1, with TRBD2 matching 8 bases. Unmatched junction bases numbered 5, after V lost 2 bases and J lost 5 bases. CDR1 and CDR2 (germline): DFQATT, SNEGSKA (reference sequence). The CDR3 sequence is 14 residues long. The CDR3 DNA reads TGCAGTGCTAGAACTAGCGGCCGTAACAATGAGCAGTTCTTC. It translates to CSARTSGRNNEQFF.

For the CDR3, the DNA is TGTGCCAGCACGGGACGGGGGATGAACACTGAAGCTTTCTTT. As protein: CASTGRGMNTEAFF. V is TRBV5-4 and J is TRBJ1-1; TRBD1 is a possible D gene (5 bases). CDR1 and CDR2 from the germline V gene are SGHNT and YYREEE (reference sequence). Between the trimmed V and J ends, which lost 6 bases and 0 bases, there was a span of 12 bases. The CDR3 loop spans 14 amino acids. The entire variable domain, with the rest obtained from reference TRBV5-4 and TRBJ1-1, is as follows: ETGVTQSPTHLIKTRGQQVTLRCSSQSGHNTVSWYQQALGQGPQFIFQYYREEENGRGNFPPRFSGLQFPNYSSELNVNALELDDSALYLCASTGRGMNTEAFFGQGTRLTVV.

This clonotype was seen a few times. This sequence joins TRBV7-8 and TRBJ2-7; D is unresolved. V lost 1 base to trimming and J lost 2 bases, with 6 bases between them. The CDR3 runs to 13 residues. Germline V gives CDR1 SGHVS, CDR2 FQNEAQ. CDR3 sequence reads: CASSLVSAYEQYF. CDR3 DNA sequence: TGTGCCAGCAGCTTAGTGTCAGCCTACGAGCAGTACTTC. The whole variable domain, remainder taken from reference TRBV7-8 and TRBJ2-7, is GAGVSQSPRYKVAKRGQDVALRCDPISGHVSLFWYQQALGQGPEFLTYFQNEAQLDKSGLPSDRFFAERPEGSVSTLKIQRTQQEDSAVYLCASSLVSAYEQYFGPGTRLTVT.

CDR3 in DNA: TGCAGTGCTAGAGAGACTGAGGCTGGAAACACCATATATTTT. Translated, it gives CSARETEAGNTIYF. V gene TRBV20-1 combines with J gene TRBJ1-3; D is undetermined. Germline CDR1 DFQATT, CDR2 SNEGSKA (reference sequence). Trimming removed 0 bases from V and 2 bases from J, with 8 bases in between. The CDR3 contains 14 residues.

The chain uses TRBV19 and TRBJ1-2; possibly TRBD1 for D (5 bases). The germline gives CDR1 LNHDA, CDR2 SQIVND (reference sequence). The CDR3 totals 14 residues. Trimming took 6 bases from V and 4 from J, leaving 15 bases between them. DNA for the CDR3: TGTGCCAGTAGCAAACCGGGACTGACCTATGGCTACACCTTC. This translates into CASSKPGLTYGYTF.

V gene TRBV20-1 combines with J gene TRBJ2-5; TRBD1 is a possible D gene (5 bases). The CDR3 is made up of 13 amino acids. V lost 1 base and J 4 bases, leaving 10 bases between the germline ends. Germline V gene sequence: CDR1 DFQATT, CDR2 SNEGSKA (reference sequence). CDR3 nucleotides: TGCAGTGCTAGAGGTGGGGCCGGAGAGACCCAGTACTTC. As protein: CSARGGAGETQYF.

V gene TRBV6-1 combines with J gene TRBJ1-2; D uncertain. The CDR3 contains 16 residues. With 5 bases removed from V and 1 base from J, the gap between germline ends came to 17 bases. CDR1 is MNHNS and CDR2 is SASEGT in the germline V gene. Here the CDR3 reads CASSRRSGSGNYGYTF. Here the CDR3 DNA reads TGTGCCAGCAGTCGTCGATCCGGATCCGGTAACTATGGCTACACCTTC.

This clonotype has more than one count but fewer than ten. The chain employs TRBV10-1 and TRBJ1-2; a weak D match, TRBD1 (5 bases). The CDR3 has 17 amino acids. V lost 6 bases, J lost 3 bases, and 23 bases lay in between. The germline CDR1 and CDR2 sequences are WNHNN and SYGVQD (reference sequence). CDR3 sequence (DNA): TGCGCCAGCAGCCGATCTTATTTCGGGACCCGTTACTATGGCTACACCTTC. It is translated as CASSRSYFGTRYYGYTF.

The V gene is TRBV7-3, the J gene TRBJ2-1; maybe TRBD2 (5 bases). CDR3 size: 13 residues. V was shortened by 3 bases and J by 5 bases, with 8 bases between the two germline ends. Germline CDR1 is SGHTA and CDR2 is FQGTGA. The CDR3 reads CASSFTGDNEQFF. The CDR3 nucleotides read TGTGCCAGCAGCTTCACCGGGGACAATGAGCAGTTCTTC.

J is TRBJ1-2 and V is TRBV5-1; no firm D call. Germline assignment: CDR1 SGHRS and CDR2 YFSETQ. This CDR3 spans 14 amino acids. The ends were cut back, 4 bases at V and 0 bases at J, with 10 bases in the middle. The CDR3 bases are TGCGCCAGCAGCCTGGGGTCTTCTAACTATGGCTACACCTTC. Amino acids: CASSLGSSNYGYTF.

The V call is TRBV6-1, the J call TRBJ2-5; D is possibly TRBD1 (5 bases). CDR1 is MNHNS and CDR2 is SASEGT in the germline V gene. The CDR3 sequence is 14 residues long. The V end lost 1 base, the J end lost 9 bases, and 15 bases lay between the germline ends. The CDR3 DNA reads TGTGCCAGCAGTGAAGGTCAAGGGGCAACGGCCCAGTACTTC. Translating gives CASSEGQGATAQYF.